The 7 T cell receptor beta chains reported below all come from one sample, sequenced in a study of tumor and adjacent non-tumor tissue in lung cancer (dated by TCRdb to 2016 to 2018). RNA was extracted from bulk unsorted tissue and checked for quality with a NanoDrop ND-1000 and an Agilent 2100. The normal lung samples consisted of distant non-tumor tissue collected more than 3 cm from the tumor edge. The library was produced with multiplex PCR. The sequencer listed for this sample is Illumina HiSeq 2500. TCRbeta libraries were constructed through three rounds of nested PCR with primers (Table S4) according to protocols adapted from ARM-PCR. TCRdb reanalyzed the raw reads on its own, using fastp at Q25 for trimming and MiXCR for clone calling, and kept in-frame beta chains. One record per CDR3 amino acid sequence lists the most common genes and DNA. The sample data list approximately 66,000 distinct CDR3 sequences, and about 63% of these were observed just once. The ten largest account for about 31% of the sample.

Sequenced: distant non-tumor lung tissue. These receptor sequences come from a man in his 70s with non-small cell lung cancer.

This clonotype has ten or more counts. The chain employs TRBV24-1 and TRBJ1-5; D gene unclear. This CDR3 contains 12 residues. Trimming removed 7 bases from V and 5 bases from J, with 8 bases in between. CDR1 KGHDR and CDR2 SFDVKD come from the germline V gene. CDR3 sequence (DNA): TGTGCCACCAGGACGGCGGATCAGCCCCAGCATTTT. Protein: CATRTADQPQHF.

The chain couples TRBV19 to TRBJ1-5, with 9 positions matching TRBD1. The V segment lost 6 bases and the J segment 3 bases; nucleotides outside the gene matches: 6. This CDR3 is 15 amino acids long. Germline-derived CDR1 and CDR2 are LNHDA and SQIVND (reference sequence). The CDR3 DNA reads TGTGCCAGTAGCTTGACAGGGGGTATCAATCAGCCCCAGCATTTT. Protein sequence: CASSLTGGINQPQHF.

Worth noting for this clonotype: A much larger clone lies a single base off, so this may be a read error. The chain carries TRBV20-1 and TRBJ2-7, with 7 bases fitting TRBD2. Germline V gives CDR1 DFQATT, CDR2 SNEGSKA (reference sequence). The CDR3 is 14 residues long. The CDR3 DNA sequence: TGCAGTGCCCCGGGAGCGGGGAAAAACTACGAGAAGTACTTC. Amino acid sequence: CSAPGAGKNYEKYF.

This clonotype was counted ten times or more. V is TRBV6-5 and J is TRBJ2-1, with TRBD2 matching over 10 bases. The germline CDR1 and CDR2 sequences are MNHEY and SVGAGI. The CDR3 extends over 15 amino acids. V lost 7 bases and J lost 7; bases outside the gene matches: 10. Written as DNA, the CDR3 is TGTGCCAGCAAAAGTCTTAGCGGGGGGAATAATGAGCAGTTCTTC. Protein sequence: CASKSLSGGNNEQFF.

As regards this clonotype: The junction departs from germline at one end; a sequencing error may be responsible. This chain connects TRBV11-2 to TRBJ2-7; the match to TRBD2 covers 8 bases. The CDR3 contains 14 residues. Germline V CDR1 and CDR2: SGHAT, FQNNGV. CDR3 in DNA: TGTGCAAGCAACCTCCGGGGGGGAAGCTACGTGCAGTACTTC. Encoded protein: CASNLRGGSYVQYF.

Of note for this clonotype: An end of the junction differs from the germline gene, which may be a read error. The chain carries TRBV29-1 and TRBJ2-4; D could derive from TRBD1 or TRBD2 (5 bases each). The CDR3 is 14 residues long. Germline V CDR1 and CDR2: SQVTM, ANQGSEA. The CDR3 loop is CSVTGAGVKNIQYF. CDR3 nucleotides: TGCAGCGTGACTGGGGCCGGGGTCAAAAACATTCAATACTTC.

About this clonotype itself: Given the absence of the conserved phenylalanine or tryptophan at the CDR3 end, a read error is likely. The genes are TRBV4-2 and TRBJ1-1, with D unclear. V lost 2 bases, J lost 6 bases, and 16 bases lay in between. Germline CDR1 and CDR2: LGHNA and YNFKEQ. This CDR3 is 15 amino acids long. The CDR3 spells CASSQYRARAPEAFL. CDR3 bases: TGTGCCAGCAGCCAATACCGGGCGAGAGCCCCTGAAGCTTTCTTA.